This TCR beta chain was sequenced in a study of CD8 T cells in ankylosing spondylitis. Study results and caveats: Significantly higher representation of disease-linked clones was reported for matched ankylosing spondylitis synovial fluid.

Quantitative 5'-RACE with molecular barcodes produced the TCR beta libraries. MiXCR was run by TCRdb on the 5' RACE reads, yielding one entry per CDR3 protein. Of 55,000 or so distinct CDR3 sequences listed, approximately 8% were seen once; the top ten hold around 8.5%. CDR3 length: 15 amino acids. With 0 bases removed from V and 1 base from J, the gap between germline ends came to 9 bases. CDR1 ENHRY and CDR2 SYGVKD come from the germline V gene. In its sample, this clonotype was seen many times. Its antigen is as yet unknown. The sample taken for sequencing was blood, either unsorted or a sorted T cell fraction (not recorded which). This chain links TRBV10-3 with TRBJ1-1; possible D gene TRBD1, 6 bases. This clonotype originated in a female donor with ankylosing spondylitis or in good health (not recorded which). CDR3 region: CAISESKGENTEAFF. The CDR3 DNA reads TGTGCCATCAGTGAGTCGAAGGGGGAGAACACTGAAGCTTTCTTT.